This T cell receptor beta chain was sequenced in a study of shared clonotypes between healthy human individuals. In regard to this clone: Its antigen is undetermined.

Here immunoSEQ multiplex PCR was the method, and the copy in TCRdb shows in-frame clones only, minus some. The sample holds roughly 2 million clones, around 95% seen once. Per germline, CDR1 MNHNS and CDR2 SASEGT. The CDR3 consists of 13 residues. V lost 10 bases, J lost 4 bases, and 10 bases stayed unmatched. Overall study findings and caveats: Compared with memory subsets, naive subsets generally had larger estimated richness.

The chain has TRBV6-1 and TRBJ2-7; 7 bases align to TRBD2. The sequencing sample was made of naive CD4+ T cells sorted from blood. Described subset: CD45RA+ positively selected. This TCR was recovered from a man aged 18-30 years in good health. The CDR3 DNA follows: TGTGCCACGGGGGGACCGGTTCATTACGAGCAGTACTTC. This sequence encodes CATGGPVHYEQYF.